The 31 T cell receptor beta chains below were found in one sample sequenced in a study of blood T cell repertoires in COVID-19. Clones were read by immunoSEQ multiplex PCR, and TCRdb kept only the in-frame ones, dropping some. Among 410,000 or so clones listed, roughly 90% were seen once. The sample was peripheral blood. These receptor sequences come from a woman aged 35 to 49 with COVID-19, enrolled during active disease.

This clone occurred a few times. This chain links TRBV29-1 with TRBJ1-4, with 11 bases aligning to TRBD1. J was trimmed by 8 bases and V by 6 bases; bases with no gene match: 8. Germline assignment: CDR1 SQVTM and CDR2 ANQGSEA. The CDR3 covers 14 residues. The CDR3 is CSVQGDRGSEKLFF. As DNA, the CDR3 is TGCAGCGTCCAGGGGGACAGGGGGTCAGAAAAACTGTTTTTT.

This clone has more than one count but fewer than ten. The genes are TRBV6-2 or TRBV6-3 and TRBJ2-3; TRBD1 agrees at 9 bases. Losses at the gene ends were 4 bases for V and 2 bases for J; bases not matched to a gene: 1. There are 14 residues in the CDR3. The germline CDR1 and CDR2 sequences are MNHEY and SVGEGT. CDR3 residues: CASSWDRATDTQYF. DNA of the CDR3: TGTGCCAGCAGTTGGGACAGGGCCACAGATACGCAGTATTTT.

This chain uses TRBV5-1 with TRBJ1-6, with 7 bases fitting TRBD1. Looked up from germline, CDR1 is SGHRS and CDR2 is YFSETQ. The CDR3 runs to 15 residues. V shed 2 bases and J 7 bases; nucleotides not matched to a gene: 6. CDR3 nucleotide sequence: TGCGCCAGCAGCTTATTGACAGGGACCAATTCACCCCTCCACTTT. Encoded protein: CASSLLTGTNSPLHF. Using reference TRBV5-1 and TRBJ1-6 for the parts outside the CDR3, the full variable domain is KAGVTQTPRYLIKTRGQQVTLSCSPISGHRSVSWYQQTPGQGLQFLFEYFSETQRNKGNFPGRFSGRQFSNSRSEMNVSTLELGDSALYLCASSLLTGTNSPLHFGNGTRLTVT.

The chain couples TRBV2 to TRBJ2-1; 8 bases match TRBD1. The germline V gene has CDR1 SNHLY and CDR2 FYNNEI. Germline trimming cut 6 bases from V and 7 bases from J; bases unmatched to any gene: 5. The CDR3 totals 13 residues. CDR3 in amino acids: CASRGQGGNEQFF. The CDR3 DNA follows: TGTGCCAGCAGAGGACAGGGAGGTAATGAGCAGTTCTTC.

This chain joins TRBV19 and TRBJ1-5; D is perhaps TRBD1 (6 bases). Germline V gene sequence: CDR1 LNHDA, CDR2 SQIVND (reference sequence). This CDR3 region has 14 residues. V was pared by 4 bases and J by 6 bases, with 13 bases between. The CDR3 DNA reads TGTGCCAGTAGTACCGGCAGGGGTTTTCAGCCCCAGCATTTT. Its protein product is CASSTGRGFQPQHF.

The V call is TRBV5-5, the J call TRBJ2-1; 8 bases agree with TRBD2. The CDR3 consists of 16 residues. V was pared by 0 bases and J by 0 bases, with 2 bases of the junction left unmatched. CDR1 is SGHKS, CDR2 YYEKEE, per germline (reference sequence). CDR3 nucleotides: TGTGCCAGCAGCTTGGTAGGGACTAGCTCCTACAATGAGCAGTTCTTC. It codes for CASSLVGTSSYNEQFF.

The chain couples TRBV4-3 to TRBJ2-2; D unresolved. V lost 0 bases and J 8 bases, leaving 16 bases between the germline ends. CDR3 length: 16 residues. From germline, CDR1 is LGHNA and CDR2 YSLEER. For the CDR3, the DNA is TGCGCCAGCAGCCAAGATCTAGGAGACGGTCATGGGGAGCTGTTTTTT. Translating gives CASSQDLGDGHGELFF.

The V gene is TRBV5-1, the J gene TRBJ1-2; 7 bases fit TRBD1. With V trimmed by 2 bases and J by 7 bases, 17 bases remained unmatched. The CDR3 extends over 17 amino acids. The germline CDR1 and CDR2 sequences are SGHRS and YFSETQ. In DNA, the CDR3 is TGCGCCAGCAGCTTACTGGGGAAACAGGACAGGTGGTCTGGCTACACCTTC. It specifies CASSLLGKQDRWSGYTF.

The chain recombines TRBV7-9 with TRBJ2-6; a possible D gene is TRBD2 (5 bases). This CDR3 comprises 15 residues. The germline CDR1 and CDR2 sequences are SEHNR and FQNEAQ (reference sequence). Trimming pared 5 bases from V and 3 bases from J, leaving 11 bases between. CDR3 bases: TGTGCCAGCAGCCTCGGGAATTATGGGGCCAACGTCCTGACTTTC. The encoded protein is CASSLGNYGANVLTF.

This clone was seen only a few times. This chain links TRBV19 with TRBJ1-4, with 7 positions matching TRBD1. V was pared by 3 bases and J by 7 bases, with 2 bases of the junction left unmatched. The CDR3 has 13 residues. The germline CDR1 and CDR2 sequences are LNHDA and SQIVND (reference sequence). The CDR3 DNA reads as TGTGCCAGTAGTATGGGACAGCCTGAAAAACTGTTTTTT. It is translated as CASSMGQPEKLFF.

The chain is built from TRBV29-1 and TRBJ2-3; the match to TRBD2 covers 8 bases. Losses at the gene ends were 7 bases for V and 1 base for J; bases not matched to a gene: 7. The CDR3 extends over 14 amino acids. Germline CDR1 SQVTM, CDR2 ANQGSEA. The CDR3 sequence: CSGRTAGGTDTQYF. In nucleotides, the CDR3 is TGCAGCGGCCGGACAGCGGGGGGCACAGATACGCAGTATTTT.

The chain has TRBV2 and TRBJ1-5; TRBD1 matches 9 bases. With V trimmed by 5 bases and J by 4 bases, 9 bases remained unmatched. Germline CDR1 SNHLY, CDR2 FYNNEI. This CDR3 is 16 amino acids long. In DNA, the CDR3 is TGTGCCAGCAGTCCGGGACAGGGAACTCGGAATCAGCCCCAGCATTTT. Its translation is CASSPGQGTRNQPQHF.

The chain combines TRBV12-5 with TRBJ1-1; no definite D call. CDR1 is LGHNT and CDR2 is FRNRAP in the germline V gene. The CDR3 runs to 17 residues. The V end lost 2 bases, the J end lost 2 bases, and 18 bases lay between the germline ends. The DNA of the CDR3 is TGTGCTAGTGGTTTGTTTCCGGCTGAGGCTATTAACACTGAAGCTTTCTTT. This sequence encodes CASGLFPAEAINTEAFF.

The J gene is TRBJ2-5, the V gene TRBV2; 12 bases are shared with TRBD2. There are 15 residues in the CDR3. Germline values: CDR1 SNHLY, CDR2 FYNNEI. The trim removed 4 bases at V and 1 base at J, leaving 1 base unmatched. CDR3: CASSGTSGVQETQYF. CDR3 nucleotides: TGTGCCAGCAGTGGGACTAGCGGGGTCCAAGAGACCCAGTACTTC. Looking up the rest from reference TRBV2 and TRBJ2-5 gives the full variable domain: EPEVTQTPSHQVTQMGQEVILRCVPISNHLYFYWYRQILGQKVEFLVSFYNNEISEKSEIFDDQFSVERPDGSNFTLKIRSTKLEDSAMYFCASSGTSGVQETQYFGPGTRLLVL.

The V and J genes are TRBV28 and TRBJ1-5; no firm D call. CDR3 length: 13 residues. V gave up 6 bases and J gave up 4 bases, with 10 bases separating them. Germline-derived CDR1 and CDR2 are MDHEN and SYDVKM. The CDR3 loop reads CASRTRYNQPQHF. The CDR3 DNA follows: TGTGCCAGCAGGACAAGGTATAATCAGCCCCAGCATTTT.

This clone has a single count. This sequence joins TRBV9 and TRBJ2-1; D is undetermined. Deletions cut 1 base from V and 2 bases from J, with 7 bases between. CDR3 length: 14 amino acids. CDR1 is SGDLS, CDR2 YYNGEE, per germline. CDR3 DNA: TGTGCCAGCAGCGTAAGTGAGACCTACAATGAGCAGTTCTTC. Protein sequence: CASSVSETYNEQFF.

The V and J genes are TRBV15 and TRBJ1-5, with D unclear. The CDR3 is made up of 13 amino acids. V was cut by 1 base and J by 9 bases, with 10 bases left in between. Looked up from germline, CDR1 is LNHNV and CDR2 is YYDKDF (reference sequence). This chain's CDR3 is CATSRARLRPQHF. In nucleotides, the CDR3 is TGTGCCACCAGCAGAGCCCGACTGCGGCCCCAGCATTTT. The variable domain in full, completed from reference TRBV15 and TRBJ1-5, reads DAMVIQNPRYQVTQFGKPVTLSCSQTLNHNVMYWYQQKSSQAPKLLFHYYDKDFNNEADTPDNFQSRRPNTSFCFLDIRSPGLGDTAMYLCATSRARLRPQHFGDGTRLSIL.

J is TRBJ1-1 and V is TRBV12-5, with D uncertain. Germline V lookup: CDR1 LGHNT, CDR2 FRNRAP. The CDR3 sequence is 11 residues long. Trimming removed 5 bases at V and 6 bases at J, with 7 bases between. The CDR3 loop is CASGARAEAFF. Written as DNA, the CDR3 is TGTGCTAGTGGTGCAAGAGCTGAAGCTTTCTTT. The whole variable domain, filled in from reference TRBV12-5 and TRBJ1-1, reads DARVTQTPRHKVTEMGQEVTMRCQPILGHNTVFWYRQTMMQGLELLAYFRNRAPLDDSGMPKDRFSAEMPDATLATLKIQPSEPRDSAVYFCASGARAEAFFGQGTRLTVV.

The DNA of the CDR3 is TGCGCCAGCAGCTTGACTCAGACAGGGGTAGACGAGCAGTACTTC. Amino acids: CASSLTQTGVDEQYF. The chain links TRBV5-1 to TRBJ2-7, with TRBD1 identical over 8 bases. V lost 1 base, J lost 5 bases, and 8 bases stayed unmatched. The CDR3 runs to 15 residues. Per the germline V gene, CDR1 is SGHRS and CDR2 is YFSETQ.

V usage is TRBV6-5 and J usage is TRBJ1-4, with D possibly being TRBD1 (6 bases). The CDR3 consists of 15 residues. Trimming left V 6 bases short and J 7 bases short, with 18 bases between. Germline CDR1 reads MNHEY; CDR2 reads SVGAGI. The DNA of the CDR3 is TGTGCCAGCAGAGCTCCCAGGGGTATGAGTGAAAAACTGTTTTTT. This codes for CASRAPRGMSEKLFF.

Notes on this clone: The identical CDR3 is also encoded by other nucleotide sequences in the sample. The chain couples TRBV15 to TRBJ1-1, with D unresolved. Germline assignment: CDR1 LNHNV and CDR2 YYDKDF (reference sequence). This CDR3 has 12 amino acids. V lost 5 bases to trimming and J lost 1 base, with 5 bases between them. The DNA for the CDR3 is TGTGCCACCAGCCGGGGGAACACTGAAGCTTTCTTT. It is translated as CATSRGNTEAFF.

The chain links TRBV6-2 or TRBV6-3 to TRBJ2-7; D is unresolved. CDR3 length equals 11 residues. Germline CDR1 and CDR2: MNHEY and SVGEGT. Trimming shortened V by 6 bases and J by 6 bases, and 9 bases separated the two germline ends. For the CDR3, the DNA is TGTGCCAGCAGCCCTATGCGCGAGCAGTACTTC. Translated: CASSPMREQYF.

With regard to this clone: This specimen includes other DNA sequences encoding the same CDR3. CDR3 sequence: CASSSTGRYGYTF. DNA for the CDR3: TGTGCCAGCAGTTCGACAGGGCGCTATGGCTACACCTTC. The chain couples TRBV28 to TRBJ1-2; 7 bases are a match to TRBD1. CDR1 and CDR2 from the germline V gene are MDHEN and SYDVKM. V was clipped by 4 bases and J by 4 bases; unmatched bases: 3. This CDR3 is built from 13 residues.

The V gene is TRBV28, the J gene TRBJ2-5; D unclear. Per germline, CDR1 MDHEN and CDR2 SYDVKM. Trimming pared 3 bases from V and 0 bases from J, leaving 11 bases between. The CDR3 totals 15 residues. Here the CDR3 reads CASSFRVGNQETQYF. DNA of the CDR3: TGTGCCAGCAGTTTCCGGGTGGGTAACCAAGAGACCCAGTACTTC.

This chain links TRBV6-6 with TRBJ2-5; 7 bases agree with TRBD1. Germline V CDR1 and CDR2: MNHNY, SVGAGI (reference sequence). V shed 7 bases and J 4 bases; nucleotides not matched to a gene: 6. The CDR3 has 13 amino acids. As DNA, the CDR3 is TGTGCCAGCACCCAGGGGGATCGAGAGACCCAGTACTTC. The encoded protein is CASTQGDRETQYF.

This rearrangement joins TRBV27 to TRBJ1-5, with 8 bases that match TRBD1. This CDR3 has 17 amino acids. Germline V CDR1 and CDR2: MNHEY, SMNVEV (reference sequence). V shed 0 bases, J shed 6 bases, and the junction held 10 bases outside the gene matches. CDR3: CASSLSMSAGGIQPQHF. Written as DNA, the CDR3 is TGTGCCAGCAGTTTATCGATGTCTGCAGGGGGCATTCAGCCCCAGCATTTT.

V usage is TRBV6-5 and J usage is TRBJ2-1; weak D call: TRBD1 (7 bases). V was cut by 4 bases and J by 8 bases, with 9 bases left in between. CDR1 and CDR2 (germline): MNHEY, SVGAGI. The CDR3 sequence is 12 residues long. The CDR3 DNA is TGTGCCAGCAGTTCCAGGGGGGATGAGCAGTTCTTC. This codes for CASSSRGDEQFF.

V gene TRBV19 combines with J gene TRBJ1-5; D remains unclear. The germline CDR1 and CDR2 sequences are LNHDA and SQIVND (reference sequence). This CDR3 has 15 residues. Trimming stripped 4 bases from V and 0 bases from J, with 10 bases between. In DNA form, the CDR3 reads TGTGCCAGTAGTAACTGGGCAGATAGCAATCAGCCCCAGCATTTT. This encodes CASSNWADSNQPQHF.

The V and J genes are TRBV6-2 or TRBV6-3 and TRBJ1-6; D not certain. Germline V gives CDR1 MNHEY, CDR2 SVGEGT. CDR3 length: 16 amino acids. Trimming shortened V by 3 bases and J by 3 bases, and 12 bases separated the two germline ends. CDR3 bases: TGTGCCAGCAGTTATGAGGGCGAAGACTATAATTCACCCCTCCACTTT. This sequence encodes CASSYEGEDYNSPLHF.

The rearrangement joins TRBV15 to TRBJ1-3; no firm D call. Looked up from germline, CDR1 is LNHNV and CDR2 is YYDKDF (reference sequence). The CDR3 is 13 amino acids. V dropped 9 bases and J dropped 1 base, with 10 bases sitting between them. CDR3 in amino acids: CATLEGSGNTIYF. Written as DNA, the CDR3 is TGTGCCACTCTGGAGGGTTCTGGAAACACCATATATTTT.

This chain connects TRBV5-6 to TRBJ2-3; 10 bases map to TRBD1. CDR3 size: 15 residues. Germline values: CDR1 SGHDT, CDR2 YYEEEE. Trimming removed 5 bases from V and 6 bases from J; junction bases left unmatched: 9. The CDR3 is CASSPPGQGLDTQYF. The CDR3 region has the DNA TGTGCCAGCAGTCCACCGGGACAGGGGTTGGATACGCAGTATTTT.